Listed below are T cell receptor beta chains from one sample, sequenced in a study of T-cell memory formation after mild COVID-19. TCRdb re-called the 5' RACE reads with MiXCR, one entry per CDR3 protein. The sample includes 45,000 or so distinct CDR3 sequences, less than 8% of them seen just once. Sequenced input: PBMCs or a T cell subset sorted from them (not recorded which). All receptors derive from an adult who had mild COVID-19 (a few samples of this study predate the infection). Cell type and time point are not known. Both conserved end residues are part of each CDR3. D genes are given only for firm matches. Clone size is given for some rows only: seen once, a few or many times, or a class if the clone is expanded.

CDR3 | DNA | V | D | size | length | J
CASSQERLVAYNEQFF | TGTGCCAGCAGCCAAGAGCGGCTAGTGGCCTACAATGAGCAGTTCTTC | TRBV3-1 | NA | many | 16 | TRBJ2-1
CASSQRPGENTEAFF | TGTGCCAGCAGCCAACGTCCGGGGGAGAACACTGAAGCTTTCTTT | TRBV4-2 | NA | NA | 15 | TRBJ1-1
CAIKGIPMNTEAFF | TGTGCCATCAAGGGAATACCAATGAACACTGAAGCTTTCTTT | TRBV10-3 | NA | NA | 14 | TRBJ1-1
CASSSHGPLEGEQFF | TGCGCCAGCAGCTCACACGGACCCCTCGAGGGTGAGCAGTTCTTC | TRBV5-1 | NA | many | 15 | TRBJ2-1
CASSLVSGGGEKLFF | TGCGCCAGCAGCTTGGTATCGGGAGGTGGTGAAAAACTGTTTTTT | TRBV5-1 | NA | few | 15 | TRBJ1-4
CASTRDPGNEQFF | TGTGCCAGCACAAGGGACCCCGGCAATGAGCAGTTCTTC | TRBV12-3/TRBV12-4 | NA | NA | 13 | TRBJ2-1
CASSQNYGYTF | TGTGCCAGCAGCCAAAACTATGGCTACACCTTC | TRBV12-3/TRBV12-4 | NA | NA | 11 | TRBJ1-2
CATSDSGTGGLQTQYF | TGTGCCACCAGTGATTCCGGGACAGGGGGCTTGCAGACCCAGTACTTC | TRBV24-1 | TRBD1 | many | 16 | TRBJ2-5
CAYITQGSALHF | TGTGCCTACATTACGCAGGGTTCAGCCCTCCACTTT | TRBV30 | NA | few | 12 | TRBJ1-6
CSANRQGEAFF | TGCAGTGCTAACAGACAGGGAGAAGCTTTCTTT | TRBV20-1 | TRBD1 | few | 11 | TRBJ1-1
CASSYGGGGGELFF | TGTGCCAGCAGTTACGGCGGTGGCGGGGGGGAGCTGTTTTTT | TRBV6-5 | NA | few | 14 | TRBJ2-2
CASSLGLAAYNEQFF | TGTGCCAGCAGCTTGGGACTAGCGGCCTACAATGAGCAGTTCTTC | TRBV5-5 | TRBD2 | many | 15 | TRBJ2-1
CASSRDADRTLLREQYF | TGCGCCAGCAGCCGCGACGCGGACAGGACGCTCCTACGCGAGCAGTACTTC | TRBV4-1 | TRBD1 | many | 17 | TRBJ2-7
CASSFSGGAYNEQFF | TGTGCCAGCAGTTTTTCGGGGGGCGCCTACAATGAGCAGTTCTTC | TRBV12-3/TRBV12-4 | NA | medium-sized | 15 | TRBJ2-1
CASSLWQGNEQFF | TGTGCCAGCAGCTTATGGCAGGGCAATGAGCAGTTCTTC | TRBV5-6 | NA | many | 13 | TRBJ2-1
CATANPGQQVNEQFF | TGTGCCACCGCGAATCCGGGACAGCAAGTCAATGAGCAGTTCTTC | TRBV24-1 | TRBD1 | NA | 15 | TRBJ2-1
CSVSGTGIYEQYF | TGCAGCGTTTCCGGGACAGGGATCTACGAGCAGTACTTC | TRBV29-1 | TRBD1 | NA | 13 | TRBJ2-7